This TCR beta chain was recorded in a study of T cell responses to AZD1222 COVID-19 vaccine. Study conclusions and caveats: The number of AZD1222 recipients seropositive at baseline was only five or six. It should be noted that donors were predominantly white British and more often female, and clonal diversity was possibly underestimated.

Libraries were prepared by immunoSEQ multiplex PCR; TCRdb keeps only in-frame clonotypes and omits some of them. The table lists 140,000 to 150,000 clones, 80% to 85% of them singletons, with approximately 4% in the top ten. V lost 0 bases, J lost 1 base, and 9 bases lay in between. Germline CDR1 is ENHRY and CDR2 is SYGVKD. The CDR3 length is 15 residues. Of note for this clone: What it binds is unknown.

The sequences come from peripheral blood, collected on day 0 of MenACWY control vaccination. The clonotype comes from an adult in good health. This chain connects TRBV10-3 to TRBJ1-1; D call uncertain. The CDR3, as DNA: TGTGCCATCAGTGAGTCCGGAATCGCGAACACTGAAGCTTTCTTT. It encodes CAISESGIANTEAFF.